Included here is one TCR beta chain sequence, with context. The data were taken from a study of control samples from healthy donors and cancer patients. Here immunoSEQ multiplex PCR was the method, and the copy in TCRdb shows in-frame clones only, minus some. The sample contains about 82,000 clones, over 75% of which appear only once. The CDR3 has 16 residues. With 10 bases removed from V and 5 bases from J, the gap between germline ends came to 26 bases. Germline-derived CDR1 and CDR2 are SNHLY and FYNNEI. Sequencing was performed on blood. The sequence was collected from a man aged 45-60 years in good health. The chain recombines TRBV2 with TRBJ1-2; a weak D match, TRBD1 (6 bases). The CDR3 spells CAIIGDRTRTTYGYTF. As DNA, the CDR3 is TGTGCCATTATAGGAGACAGGACCCGCACGACTTATGGCTACACCTTC.